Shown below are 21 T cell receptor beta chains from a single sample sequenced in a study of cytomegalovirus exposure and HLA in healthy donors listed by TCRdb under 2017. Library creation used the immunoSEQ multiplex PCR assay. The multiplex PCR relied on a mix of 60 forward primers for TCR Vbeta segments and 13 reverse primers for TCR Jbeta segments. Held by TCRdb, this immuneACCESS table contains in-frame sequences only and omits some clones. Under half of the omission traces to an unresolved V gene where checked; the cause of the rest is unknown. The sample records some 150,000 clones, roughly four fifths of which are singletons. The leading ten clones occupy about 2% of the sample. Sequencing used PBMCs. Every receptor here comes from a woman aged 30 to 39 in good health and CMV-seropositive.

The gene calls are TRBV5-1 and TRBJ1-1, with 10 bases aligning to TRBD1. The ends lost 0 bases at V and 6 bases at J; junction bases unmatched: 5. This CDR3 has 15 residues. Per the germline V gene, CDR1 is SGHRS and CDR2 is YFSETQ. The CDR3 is CASSLAGTGDAEAFF. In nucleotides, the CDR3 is TGCGCCAGCAGCTTGGCTGGGACAGGGGACGCTGAAGCTTTCTTT.

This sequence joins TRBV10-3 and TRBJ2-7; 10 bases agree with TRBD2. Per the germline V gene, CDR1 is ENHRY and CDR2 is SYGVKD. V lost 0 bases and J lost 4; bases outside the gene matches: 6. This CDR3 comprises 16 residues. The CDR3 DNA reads TGTGCCATCAGTGAGTCGGCTAGCGGGAGTGGATACGAGCAGTACTTC. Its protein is CAISESASGSGYEQYF.

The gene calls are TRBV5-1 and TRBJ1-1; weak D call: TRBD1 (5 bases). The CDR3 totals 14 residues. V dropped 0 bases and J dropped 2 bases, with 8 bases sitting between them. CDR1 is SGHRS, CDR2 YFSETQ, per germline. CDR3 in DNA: TGCGCCAGCAGCTTGGGGGGGGGTAACACTGAAGCTTTCTTT. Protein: CASSLGGGNTEAFF.

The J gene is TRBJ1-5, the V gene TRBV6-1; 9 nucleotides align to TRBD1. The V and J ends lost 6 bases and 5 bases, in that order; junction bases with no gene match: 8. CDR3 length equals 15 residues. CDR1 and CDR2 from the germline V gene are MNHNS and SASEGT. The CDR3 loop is CASSRTGTGHQPQHF. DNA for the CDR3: TGTGCCAGCAGCAGAACCGGGACAGGGCATCAGCCCCAGCATTTT.

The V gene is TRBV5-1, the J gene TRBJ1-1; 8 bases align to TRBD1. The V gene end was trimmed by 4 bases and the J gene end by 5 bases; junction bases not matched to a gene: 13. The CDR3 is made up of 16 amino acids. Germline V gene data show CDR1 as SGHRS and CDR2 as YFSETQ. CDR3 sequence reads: CASSPQGAVYWTEAFF. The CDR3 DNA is TGCGCCAGCAGCCCTCAGGGGGCTGTTTATTGGACTGAAGCTTTCTTT.

The CDR3 DNA is TGTGCCTGGAGTAATACAGGGGGAACAGATACGCAGTATTTT. This gives the protein CAWSNTGGTDTQYF. This chain uses TRBV30 with TRBJ2-3; 8 bases line up with TRBD1. The CDR3 is 14 amino acids. After removal of 2 bases from V and 3 bases from J, the junction contained 4 bases not matched to a gene. Germline V gene lookup returns CDR1 GTSNPN and CDR2 SVGIG (reference sequence).

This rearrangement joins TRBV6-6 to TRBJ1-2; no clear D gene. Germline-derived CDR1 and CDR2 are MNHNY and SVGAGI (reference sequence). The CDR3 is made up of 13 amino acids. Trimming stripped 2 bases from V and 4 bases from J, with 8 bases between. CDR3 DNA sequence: TGTGCCAGCAGTTACGGCGGGTTCTATGGCTACACCTTC. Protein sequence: CASSYGGFYGYTF.

CDR3 residues: CAWRPQGATYNSPLHF. CDR3 coding DNA: TGTGCCTGGAGACCACAGGGGGCCACTTATAATTCACCCCTCCACTTT. V is TRBV30 and J is TRBJ1-6; TRBD1 matches at 9 bases. J gave up 4 bases and V 3 bases, and 7 bases lay outside the gene matches. Germline-derived CDR1 and CDR2 are GTSNPN and SVGIG (reference sequence). This CDR3 region has 16 residues.

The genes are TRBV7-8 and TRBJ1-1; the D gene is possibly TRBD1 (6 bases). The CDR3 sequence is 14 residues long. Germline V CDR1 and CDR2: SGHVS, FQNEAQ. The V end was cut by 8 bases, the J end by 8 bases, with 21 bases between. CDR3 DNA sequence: TGTGCCAGCCTACCTAACACGGGACATCCCGAAGCTTTCTTT. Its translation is CASLPNTGHPEAFF. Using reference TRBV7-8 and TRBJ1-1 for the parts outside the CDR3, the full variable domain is GAGVSQSPRYKVAKRGQDVALRCDPISGHVSLFWYQQALGQGPEFLTYFQNEAQLDKSGLPSDRFFAERPEGSVSTLKIQRTQQEDSAVYLCASLPNTGHPEAFFGQGTRLTVV.

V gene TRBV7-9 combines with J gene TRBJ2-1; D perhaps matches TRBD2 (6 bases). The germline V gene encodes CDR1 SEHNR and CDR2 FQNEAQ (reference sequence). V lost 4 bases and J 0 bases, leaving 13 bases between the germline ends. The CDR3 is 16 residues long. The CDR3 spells CASSSRGASSYNEQFF. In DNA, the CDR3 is TGTGCCAGCAGCTCTCGCGGGGCTAGCTCCTACAATGAGCAGTTCTTC. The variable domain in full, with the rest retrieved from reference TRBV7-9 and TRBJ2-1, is DTGVSQNPRHKITKRGQNVTFRCDPISEHNRLYWYRQTLGQGPEFLTYFQNEAQLEKSRLLSDRFSAERPKGSFSTLEIQRTEQGDSAMYLCASSSRGASSYNEQFFGPGTRLTVL.

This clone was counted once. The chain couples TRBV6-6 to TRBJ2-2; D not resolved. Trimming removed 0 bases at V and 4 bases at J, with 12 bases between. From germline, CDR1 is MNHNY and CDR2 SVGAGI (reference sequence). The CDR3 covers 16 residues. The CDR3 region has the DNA TGTGCCAGCAGTTACTCGGGTGACAAGATCACCGGGGAGCTGTTTTTT. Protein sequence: CASSYSGDKITGELFF.

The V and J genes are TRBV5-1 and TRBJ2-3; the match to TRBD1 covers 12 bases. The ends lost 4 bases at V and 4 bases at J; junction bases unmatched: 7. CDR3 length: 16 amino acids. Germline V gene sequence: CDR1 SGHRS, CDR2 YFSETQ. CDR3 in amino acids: CASSRGQGAQADTQYF. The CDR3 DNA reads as TGCGCCAGCAGCCGGGGACAGGGGGCGCAGGCAGATACGCAGTATTTT. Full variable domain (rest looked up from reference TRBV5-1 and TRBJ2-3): KAGVTQTPRYLIKTRGQQVTLSCSPISGHRSVSWYQQTPGQGLQFLFEYFSETQRNKGNFPGRFSGRQFSNSRSEMNVSTLELGDSALYLCASSRGQGAQADTQYFGPGTRLTVL.

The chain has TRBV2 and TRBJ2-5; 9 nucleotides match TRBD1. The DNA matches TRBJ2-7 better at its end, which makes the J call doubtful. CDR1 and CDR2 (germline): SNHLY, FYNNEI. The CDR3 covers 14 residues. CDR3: CASSRQGDSYEQYF. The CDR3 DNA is TGTGCCAGCAGTCGACAGGGGGACTCCTACGAGCAGTACTTC.

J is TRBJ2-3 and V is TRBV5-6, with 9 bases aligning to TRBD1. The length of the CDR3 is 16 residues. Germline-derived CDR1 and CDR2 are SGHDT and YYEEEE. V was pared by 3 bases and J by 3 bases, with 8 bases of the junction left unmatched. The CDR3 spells CASSSFTGGRTDTQYF. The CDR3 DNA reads TGTGCCAGCAGCTCCTTTACAGGGGGCCGGACAGATACGCAGTATTTT.

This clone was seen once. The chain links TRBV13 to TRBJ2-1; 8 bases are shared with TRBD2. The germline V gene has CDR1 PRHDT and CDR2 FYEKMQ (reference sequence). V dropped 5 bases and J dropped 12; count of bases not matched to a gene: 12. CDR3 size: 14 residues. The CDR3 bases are TGTGCCAGCAGCCAGCCTCAGCGGGAGAGGGGGCAGTTCTTC. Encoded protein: CASSQPQRERGQFF.

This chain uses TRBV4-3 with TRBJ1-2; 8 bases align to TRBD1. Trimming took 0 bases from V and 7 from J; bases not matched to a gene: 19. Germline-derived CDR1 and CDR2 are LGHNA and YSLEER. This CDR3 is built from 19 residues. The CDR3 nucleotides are TGCGCCAGCAGCCAAGATCTCCGGGACACGGAAGTTGGGACAGGTGGCTACACCTTC. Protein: CASSQDLRDTEVGTGGYTF.

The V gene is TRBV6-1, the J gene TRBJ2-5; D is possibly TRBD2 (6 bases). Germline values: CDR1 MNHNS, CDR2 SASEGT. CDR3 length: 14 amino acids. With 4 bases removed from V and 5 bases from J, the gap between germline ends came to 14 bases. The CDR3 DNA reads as TGTGCCAGCAGTGCTATGGCGGGGCGGGAGACCCAGTACTTC. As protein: CASSAMAGRETQYF.

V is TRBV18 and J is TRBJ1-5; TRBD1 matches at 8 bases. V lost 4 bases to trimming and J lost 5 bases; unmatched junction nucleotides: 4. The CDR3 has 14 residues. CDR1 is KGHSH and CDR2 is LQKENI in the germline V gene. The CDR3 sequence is CASSLDRGYQPQHF. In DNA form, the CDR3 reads TGTGCCAGCTCACTCGACAGGGGTTATCAGCCCCAGCATTTT.

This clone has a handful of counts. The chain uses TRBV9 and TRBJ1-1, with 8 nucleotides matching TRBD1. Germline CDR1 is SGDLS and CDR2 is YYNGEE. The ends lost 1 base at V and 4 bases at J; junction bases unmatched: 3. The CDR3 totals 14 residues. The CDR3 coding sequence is TGTGCCAGCAGCGTACAGGGGGCCAGCACTGAAGCTTTCTTT. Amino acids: CASSVQGASTEAFF.

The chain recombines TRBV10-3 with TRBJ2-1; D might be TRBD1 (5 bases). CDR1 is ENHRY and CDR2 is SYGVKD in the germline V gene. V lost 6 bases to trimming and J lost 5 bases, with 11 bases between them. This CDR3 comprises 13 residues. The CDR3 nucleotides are TGTGCCATCAGACTGGACAAAGACAATGAGCAGTTCTTC. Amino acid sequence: CAIRLDKDNEQFF.

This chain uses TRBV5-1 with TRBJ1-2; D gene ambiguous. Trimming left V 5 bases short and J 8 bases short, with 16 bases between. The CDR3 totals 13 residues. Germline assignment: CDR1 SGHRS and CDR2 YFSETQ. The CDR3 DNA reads TGCGCCAGCAGTTTTGGAAACTCGGGAGGCTACACCTTC. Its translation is CASSFGNSGGYTF.